This T cell receptor beta chain was retrieved from a study of blood T cell repertoires in COVID-19. Study-wide background: Whether acute or convalescent, the COVID-19 samples came from the United States, Italy and Spain. PBMCs, B-cell-depleted T cells, or T cells were the source of the cDNA or gDNA that made up the material.

The CDR3 is made up of 15 amino acids. V was clipped by 6 bases and J by 6 bases; unmatched bases: 11. The germline gives CDR1 LNHDA, CDR2 SQIVND (reference sequence). In the original processing: Using reference gene primer amplification, nucleated cell counts were estimated. Produced via immunoSEQ multiplex PCR; TCRdb's table is partial and in-frame only. The V and J calls and the clone size are those of that table, but D and trimming were determined from the DNA. The data show roughly 130,000 clones, 87% seen once. The source of this sequence is a woman aged 55-70 years with acute or convalescent COVID-19. The chain carries TRBV19 and TRBJ2-3, with 8 positions matching TRBD2. Sequencing input: peripheral blood. DNA of the CDR3: TGTGCCAGTAGCTCGGGGGCGGGAGGTCCGGATACGCAGTATTTT. Its translation: CASSSGAGGPDTQYF.